Shown below are 21 T cell receptor beta chains from a single sample sequenced in a study of T cells after yellow fever vaccination. MiXCR, applied by TCRdb to the 5' RACE reads, yields one record per CDR3 protein. In the table there are almost 600,000 distinct CDR3 sequences, about 14% of which are singletons. The sample in question was PBMCs, obtained on the day of the yellow fever booster vaccination. These receptors all stem from a young man who received the YFV17D yellow fever vaccine.

This clonotype was observed a few times. The V and J genes are TRBV4-2 and TRBJ2-7, with D possibly TRBD2 on 5 matching bases. Germline V gene lookup returns CDR1 LGHNA and CDR2 YNFKEQ. The CDR3 loop spans 13 amino acids. V was clipped by 3 bases and J by 3 bases, with 9 bases between them. The CDR3 DNA reads TGTGCCAGCAGCCACCCCCGGGACTACGAGCAGTACTTC. It encodes CASSHPRDYEQYF.

The chain couples TRBV7-2 to TRBJ1-1; D call uncertain. The ends were cut back, 0 bases at V and 3 bases at J, with 8 bases in the middle. The germline V gene has CDR1 SGHTA and CDR2 FQGNSA. The CDR3 length is 14 residues. The CDR3, as DNA: TGTGCCAGCAGCTTAGCAGAGGGCTACACTGAAGCTTTCTTT. Translation gives CASSLAEGYTEAFF. Drawing the rest from reference TRBV7-2 and TRBJ1-1, the complete variable domain is GAGVSQSPSNKVTEKGKDVELRCDPISGHTALYWYRQSLGQGLEFLIYFQGNSAPDKSGLPSDRFSAERTGGSVSTLTIQRTQQEDSAVYLCASSLAEGYTEAFFGQGTRLTVV.

In its sample, this clonotype was seen a few times. The chain links TRBV7-9 to TRBJ2-7; 7 nucleotides agree with TRBD1. CDR3 length: 14 residues. With V trimmed by 4 bases and J by 1 base, 4 bases remained unmatched. Germline-derived CDR1 and CDR2 are SEHNR and FQNEAQ (reference sequence). In DNA form, the CDR3 reads TGTGCCAGCAGCTGGGGGACAGTTTCCTACGAGCAGTACTTC. Protein product: CASSWGTVSYEQYF.

The gene calls are TRBV29-1 and TRBJ2-1, with D unclear. V lost 3 bases and J 7 bases, leaving 16 bases between the germline ends. This CDR3 has 14 residues. Germline lookup yields CDR1 SQVTM and CDR2 ANQGSEA. In DNA, the CDR3 is TGCAGCGTTGAGACGTCCCCAAATAATAATGAGCAGTTCTTC. Its protein product is CSVETSPNNNEQFF.

This clonotype appeared many times. DNA of the CDR3: TGCGCCAGCAGCGCGGACACACGAAATGAAAAACTGTTTTTT. Encoded protein: CASSADTRNEKLFF. The genes are TRBV5-1 and TRBJ1-4; D may be TRBD1 (5 bases). The CDR3 extends over 14 amino acids. V lost 4 bases to trimming and J lost 5 bases, with 12 bases between them. Per germline, CDR1 SGHRS and CDR2 YFSETQ.

This clonotype was seen a handful of times. The chain has TRBV28 and TRBJ2-1; 9 bases are a match to TRBD2. From germline, CDR1 is MDHEN and CDR2 SYDVKM. With V trimmed by 7 bases and J by 6 bases, 10 bases remained unmatched. CDR3 length: 15 amino acids. The CDR3 DNA reads TGTGCCAGCACCCTCCCCCTAGCGGGGACCAATGAGCAGTTCTTC. It encodes CASTLPLAGTNEQFF. The full variable domain, with the rest looked up from reference TRBV28 and TRBJ2-1, is DVKVTQSSRYLVKRTGEKVFLECVQDMDHENMFWYRQDPGLGLRLIYFSYDVKMKEKGDIPEGYSVSREKKERFSLILESASTNQTSMYLCASTLPLAGTNEQFFGPGTRLTVL.

This clonotype was seen more than once but under ten times. The rearrangement uses TRBV20-1 and TRBJ1-5; no definite D call. Germline V gene data show CDR1 as DFQATT and CDR2 as SNEGSKA (reference sequence). Trimming cost V 7 bases and J 0 bases, with 7 bases left between them. The CDR3 contains 12 residues. DNA of the CDR3: TGCAGTGGAAGGAATAGCAATCAGCCCCAGCATTTT. Protein sequence: CSGRNSNQPQHF.

This clonotype was detected a few times. V is TRBV7-2 and J is TRBJ2-1; D unresolved. V shed 8 bases and J shed 1 base, with 12 bases lying between them. Germline V lookup: CDR1 SGHTA, CDR2 FQGNSA. The CDR3 loop spans 14 amino acids. This CDR3 reads CASQTPGSYNEQFF. The DNA for the CDR3 is TGTGCCAGCCAAACCCCCGGGTCCTACAATGAGCAGTTCTTC.

The V call is TRBV4-1, the J call TRBJ2-5; D gene unclear. The length of the CDR3 is 14 residues. Trimming removed 1 base at V and 1 base at J, with 7 bases between. Germline V gives CDR1 MGHRA, CDR2 YSYEKL. The CDR3, as DNA: TGCGCCAGCAGCCAAGGACCAATCCAAGAGACCCAGTACTTC. The encoded protein is CASSQGPIQETQYF.

The genes are TRBV5-1 and TRBJ2-3; 11 bases line up with TRBD2. There are 16 residues in the CDR3. With V trimmed by 3 bases and J by 2 bases, 5 bases remained unmatched. From germline, CDR1 is SGHRS and CDR2 YFSETQ. The CDR3 DNA sequence: TGCGCCAGCAGCTGGGGGACTAGCGGCGTCACAGATACGCAGTATTTT. Translation gives CASSWGTSGVTDTQYF. The whole variable domain, remainder taken from reference TRBV5-1 and TRBJ2-3, is KAGVTQTPRYLIKTRGQQVTLSCSPISGHRSVSWYQQTPGQGLQFLFEYFSETQRNKGNFPGRFSGRQFSNSRSEMNVSTLELGDSALYLCASSWGTSGVTDTQYFGPGTRLTVL.

Of note for this clonotype: Sequence at one end of the junction differs from germline and may be a read error. This sequence joins TRBV7-2 and TRBJ2-7, with D perhaps matching TRBD1 (6 bases). This CDR3 spans 15 amino acids. In germline, CDR1 is SGHTA, CDR2 FQGNSA. CDR3 amino acids: CASSSPWGRSDEQYF. The CDR3 coding sequence is TGTGCCAGCAGCTCGCCTTGGGGGCGCTCCGACGAGCAGTACTTC. Combining the CDR3 with reference TRBV7-2 and TRBJ2-7 gives the whole variable domain GAGVSQSPSNKVTEKGKDVELRCDPISGHTALYWYRQSLGQGLEFLIYFQGNSAPDKSGLPSDRFSAERTGGSVSTLTIQRTQQEDSAVYLCASSSPWGRSDEQYFGPGTRLTVT.

Only a few counts were recorded for this clonotype. The J gene is TRBJ2-7, the V gene TRBV20-1; tentative D call: TRBD2 (6 bases). This CDR3 contains 15 residues. The germline CDR1 and CDR2 sequences are DFQATT and SNEGSKA (reference sequence). Trimming cost V 5 bases and J 6 bases, with 23 bases left between them. The CDR3 spells CSAPRTRDPSGEQYF. DNA for the CDR3: TGCAGTGCTCCTCGAACGCGGGATCCCAGTGGCGAGCAGTACTTC.

The V call is TRBV30, the J call TRBJ1-6, with unresolved D. The CDR3 sequence is 11 residues long. The germline CDR1 and CDR2 sequences are GTSNPN and SVGIG (reference sequence). Trimming stripped 0 bases from V and 14 bases from J, with 8 bases between. Here the CDR3 reads CAWSVVEALHF. Written as DNA, the CDR3 is TGTGCCTGGAGTGTAGTCGAAGCCCTCCACTTT.

This clonotype was seen only a few times. The V call is TRBV5-1, the J call TRBJ2-3; D is uncertain. Germline CDR1 SGHRS, CDR2 YFSETQ. CDR3 size: 13 residues. V was cut by 0 bases and J by 6 bases, with 8 bases left in between. DNA of the CDR3: TGCGCCAGCAGCTTGGGCACCCAGGATACGCAGTATTTT. It translates to CASSLGTQDTQYF.

This chain connects TRBV10-3 to TRBJ2-1, with 11 bases lining up with TRBD2. This CDR3 has 14 residues. The trim removed 2 bases at V and 9 bases at J, leaving 3 bases unmatched. The germline V gene encodes CDR1 ENHRY and CDR2 SYGVKD. CDR3 DNA: TGTGCCATCAGTGAGGGACTAGCGGGTCTTGAGCAGTTCTTC. Translation gives CAISEGLAGLEQFF.

This clonotype was recorded a few times. The V and J genes are TRBV5-1 and TRBJ2-3, with 7 bases matching TRBD1. Germline V gene sequence: CDR1 SGHRS, CDR2 YFSETQ. V was clipped by 4 bases and J by 0 bases; unmatched bases: 2. The CDR3 spans 14 residues. The CDR3 is CASSTGQSTDTQYF. The DNA for the CDR3 is TGCGCCAGCAGCACGGGACAGAGCACAGATACGCAGTATTTT.

The chain links TRBV20-1 to TRBJ2-7; TRBD1 matches 8 bases. Germline CDR1 reads DFQATT; CDR2 reads SNEGSKA (reference sequence). V gave up 4 bases and J gave up 4 bases; unmatched junction bases: 6. This CDR3 region has 13 residues. The CDR3 sequence is CSATGTGLYEQYF. The CDR3 DNA follows: TGCAGTGCTACCGGGACAGGACTTTACGAGCAGTACTTC.

The CDR3 spells CACDRLAKNIQYF. The CDR3 DNA reads as TGTGCCTGTGACAGGTTAGCCAAAAACATTCAGTACTTC. This chain connects TRBV30 to TRBJ2-4, with D perhaps TRBD1 (6 bases). The ends were cut back, 6 bases at V and 0 bases at J, with 9 bases in the middle. The length of the CDR3 is 13 residues. CDR1 and CDR2 from the germline V gene are GTSNPN and SVGIG (reference sequence).

This chain connects TRBV20-1 to TRBJ2-5; no clear D. The CDR3 has 10 amino acids. Trimming removed 3 bases at V and 5 bases at J, with 4 bases between. Germline lookup yields CDR1 DFQATT and CDR2 SNEGSKA (reference sequence). CDR3 residues: CSARKETQYF. In DNA, the CDR3 is TGCAGTGCTAGGAAGGAGACCCAGTACTTC.

V usage is TRBV5-1 and J usage is TRBJ2-5; D may correspond to TRBD1 or TRBD2 (6 bases each). The CDR3 totals 22 residues. Germline-derived CDR1 and CDR2 are SGHRS and YFSETQ. V was trimmed by 4 bases and J by 0 bases, leaving 34 bases between them. The CDR3 region is CASSLEGESRLLKSRYQETQYF. As DNA, the CDR3 is TGCGCCAGCAGCCTGGAGGGGGAATCGCGCCTACTAAAAAGTAGGTACCAAGAGACCCAGTACTTC. Based on the CDR3 plus reference TRBV5-1 and TRBJ2-5, the full variable domain is KAGVTQTPRYLIKTRGQQVTLSCSPISGHRSVSWYQQTPGQGLQFLFEYFSETQRNKGNFPGRFSGRQFSNSRSEMNVSTLELGDSALYLCASSLEGESRLLKSRYQETQYFGPGTRLLVL.

There are a few counts of this clonotype. This chain connects TRBV19 to TRBJ1-4; no firm D call. The CDR3 spans 13 residues. Trimming cost V 3 bases and J 7 bases, with 9 bases left between them. Germline V lookup: CDR1 LNHDA, CDR2 SQIVND (reference sequence). The DNA for the CDR3 is TGTGCCAGTAGTATCGGCGGTGGTGAAAAACTGTTTTTT. Protein sequence: CASSIGGGEKLFF. Using reference TRBV19 and TRBJ1-4 for the parts outside the CDR3, the full variable domain is DGGITQSPKYLFRKEGQNVTLSCEQNLNHDAMYWYRQDPGQGLRLIYYSQIVNDFQKGDIAEGYSVSREKKESFPLTVTSAQKNPTAFYLCASSIGGGEKLFFGSGTQLSVL.